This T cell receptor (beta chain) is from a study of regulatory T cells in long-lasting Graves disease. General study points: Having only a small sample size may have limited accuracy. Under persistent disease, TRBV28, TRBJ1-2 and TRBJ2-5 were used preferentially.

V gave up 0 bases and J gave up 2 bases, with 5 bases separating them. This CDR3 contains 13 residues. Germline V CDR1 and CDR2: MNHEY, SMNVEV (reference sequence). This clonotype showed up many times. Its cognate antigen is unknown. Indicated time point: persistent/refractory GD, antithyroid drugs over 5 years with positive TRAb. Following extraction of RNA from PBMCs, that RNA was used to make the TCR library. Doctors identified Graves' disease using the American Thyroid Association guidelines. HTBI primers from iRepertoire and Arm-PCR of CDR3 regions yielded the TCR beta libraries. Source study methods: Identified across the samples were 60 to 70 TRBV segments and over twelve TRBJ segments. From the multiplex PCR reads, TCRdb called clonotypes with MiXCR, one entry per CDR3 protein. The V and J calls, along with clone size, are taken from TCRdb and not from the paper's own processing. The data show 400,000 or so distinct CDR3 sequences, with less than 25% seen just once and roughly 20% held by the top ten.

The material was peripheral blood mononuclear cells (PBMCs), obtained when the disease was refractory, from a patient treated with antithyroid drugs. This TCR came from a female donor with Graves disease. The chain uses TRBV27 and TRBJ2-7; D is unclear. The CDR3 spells CASSLSVAYEQYF. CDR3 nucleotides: TGTGCCAGCAGTTTATCGGTGGCCTACGAGCAGTACTTC.